The clone carrying this T cell receptor (beta chain) was observed a few times. This specimen belongs to a study of patients and donors after allogeneic stem cell transplantation. TCRdb re-analysed the RT-PCR reads in MiXCR, keeping a single row per CDR3 protein. The sample includes 920,000 or so distinct CDR3 sequences, over 15% of them seen just once. This TCR was sampled from a human donor who was either an allogeneic HSCT recipient or a stem cell or donor lymphocyte infusion donor (not recorded which). It is not recorded whose cells these are; they may come from a transplant donor. Sequences were obtained from blood, either unsorted or a sorted T cell fraction (not recorded which).

CDR3 amino acids: CATSPFKSPEMDEQFF. CDR3 DNA: TGTGCCACCAGCCCTTTTAAATCTCCCGAGATGGATGAGCAGTTCTTC. This chain uses TRBV24-1 with TRBJ2-1, with no clear D. Trimming cost V 7 bases and J 8 bases, with 23 bases left between them. The CDR3 has 16 amino acids. Germline CDR1 reads KGHDR; CDR2 reads SFDVKD.